Below, 7 T cell receptor beta chains from the same sample are listed, as sequenced in a study of CD8 T cells in Susac syndrome. Random hexamers served to reverse transcribe roughly 0.45 to 1 ug RNA. TCRdb reprocessed the immunoSEQ multiplex PCR reads via MiXCR and lists one record per CDR3 protein. The sample has 100,000 to 150,000 distinct CDR3 sequences, about 92% seen once. Specimen: CD4+ T cells from PBMCs. The source of these receptors is a human donor with multiple sclerosis.

This chain uses TRBV11-1 with TRBJ1-4; 7 bases align to TRBD1. The CDR3 length is 18 residues. V was pared by 4 bases and J by 0 bases, with 11 bases of the junction left unmatched. CDR1 and CDR2 from the germline V gene are SGHAT and FQDESV (reference sequence). CDR3 amino acids: CASSSGFGQAATNEKLFF. DNA of the CDR3: TGTGCCAGCAGCTCCGGATTTGGACAGGCTGCAACTAATGAAAAACTGTTTTTT.

V usage is TRBV6-1 and J usage is TRBJ1-5, with 9 bases identical to TRBD1. Germline values: CDR1 MNHNS, CDR2 SASEGT. This CDR3 comprises 15 residues. Trimming at V came to 7 bases and at J to 3 bases, leaving 7 bases not matched to a gene. CDR3 DNA sequence: TGTGCCAGCATCCGGACAGGGGTTAACAATCAGCCCCAGCATTTT. Protein product: CASIRTGVNNQPQHF.

The chain has TRBV20-1 and TRBJ2-7; 7 bases map to TRBD1. The CDR3 extends over 15 amino acids. Germline values: CDR1 DFQATT, CDR2 SNEGSKA (reference sequence). Unmatched junction bases numbered 13, after V lost 3 bases and J lost 5 bases. The CDR3 DNA is TGCAGTGCTAGCACCGACAGGGAAAGGAGTGACGAGCAGTACTTC. As protein: CSASTDRERSDEQYF.

This sequence joins TRBV30 and TRBJ1-1, with 9 nucleotides matching TRBD1. With 4 bases clipped from V and 3 bases from J, the junction kept 6 bases outside the gene matches. The CDR3 length is 14 residues. Germline lookup yields CDR1 GTSNPN and CDR2 SVGIG (reference sequence). DNA for the CDR3: TGTGCCTGGATCCCCGGGACAGGGTACACTGAAGCTTTCTTT. Translation gives CAWIPGTGYTEAFF.

The rearrangement links TRBV18 to TRBJ1-1; a possible D gene is TRBD1 (6 bases). The germline V and J ends were trimmed by 3 bases and 4 bases, with 18 bases remaining between them. The length of the CDR3 is 16 residues. Germline V CDR1 and CDR2: KGHSH, LQKENI. DNA of the CDR3: TGTGCCAGCTCACCCACTACAGGGTTGGTAAGCACTGAAGCTTTCTTT. Protein product: CASSPTTGLVSTEAFF.

A single count supports this clonotype. This sequence joins TRBV2 and TRBJ2-5; D gene ambiguous. Looked up from germline, CDR1 is SNHLY and CDR2 is FYNNEI. The V end was cut by 4 bases, the J end by 5 bases, with 11 bases between. The CDR3 has 13 amino acids. CDR3 amino acids: CASSGEQYETQYF. The CDR3 region has the DNA TGTGCCAGCAGTGGAGAGCAGTATGAGACCCAGTACTTC.

The chain is built from TRBV24-1 and TRBJ2-1; 9 positions match TRBD1. The CDR3 consists of 17 residues. CDR1 KGHDR and CDR2 SFDVKD come from the germline V gene. J was trimmed by 6 bases and V by 0 bases; bases with no gene match: 8. The CDR3 bases are TGTGCCACCAGTGATTTGCCACGGACAGGGGACTTCAATGAGCAGTTCTTC. Translating it yields CATSDLPRTGDFNEQFF.